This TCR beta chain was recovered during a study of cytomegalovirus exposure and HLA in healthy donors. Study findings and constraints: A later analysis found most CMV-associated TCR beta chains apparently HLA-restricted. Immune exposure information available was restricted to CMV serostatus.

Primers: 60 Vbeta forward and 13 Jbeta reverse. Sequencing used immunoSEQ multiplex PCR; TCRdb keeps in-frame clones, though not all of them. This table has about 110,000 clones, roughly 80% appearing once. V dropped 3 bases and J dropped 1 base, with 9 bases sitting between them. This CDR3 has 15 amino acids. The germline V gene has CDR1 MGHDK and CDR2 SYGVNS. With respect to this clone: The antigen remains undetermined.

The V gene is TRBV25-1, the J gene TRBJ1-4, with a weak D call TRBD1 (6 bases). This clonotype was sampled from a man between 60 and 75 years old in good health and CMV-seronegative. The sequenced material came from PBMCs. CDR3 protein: CASSDPRGTNEKLFF. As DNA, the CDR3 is TGTGCCAGCAGTGATCCCAGGGGAACTAATGAAAAACTGTTTTTT. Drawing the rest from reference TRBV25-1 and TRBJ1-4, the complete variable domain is EADIYQTPRYLVIGTGKKITLECSQTMGHDKMYWYQQDPGMELHLIHYSYGVNSTEKGDLSSESTVSRIRTEHFPLTLESARPSHTSQYLCASSDPRGTNEKLFFGSGTQLSVL.